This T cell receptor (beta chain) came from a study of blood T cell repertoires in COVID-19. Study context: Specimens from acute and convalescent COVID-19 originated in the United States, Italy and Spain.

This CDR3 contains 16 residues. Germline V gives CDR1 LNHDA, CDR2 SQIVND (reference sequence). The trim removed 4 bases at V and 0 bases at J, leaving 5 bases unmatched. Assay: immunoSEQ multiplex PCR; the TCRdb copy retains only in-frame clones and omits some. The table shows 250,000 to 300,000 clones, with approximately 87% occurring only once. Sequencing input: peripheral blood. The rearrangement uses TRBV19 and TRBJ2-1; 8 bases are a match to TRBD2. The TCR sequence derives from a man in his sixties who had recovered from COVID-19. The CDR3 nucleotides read TGTGCCAGTAGTAATCTAGCGGGTAGCTCCTACAATGAGCAGTTCTTC. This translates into CASSNLAGSSYNEQFF.